These 7 T cell receptor beta chains were sequenced from one sample in a study of shared clonotypes between healthy human individuals. Using immunoSEQ multiplex PCR, the repertoire was profiled, and TCRdb retains in-frame clones only, with some absent. The table has 2 million to 2.5 million clones, nearly 97% seen once. Sequenced input: naive CD4+ T cells sorted from blood. Described subset: CD45RA+ positively selected. All receptors derive from a young man in good health.

V and J are TRBV29-1 and TRBJ2-3, with D possibly being TRBD1 (5 bases). Trimming took off 3 bases at V and 5 bases at J, with 9 bases between the two ends. Germline V CDR1 and CDR2: SQVTM, ANQGSEA. CDR3 length: 12 amino acids. The CDR3 region is CSVDQGGDTQYF. The CDR3 DNA reads TGCAGCGTTGACCAGGGTGGAGATACGCAGTATTTT.

V gene TRBV5-4 combines with J gene TRBJ1-2; 11 bases map to TRBD1. The V and J ends lost 2 bases and 6 bases, in that order; junction bases with no gene match: 9. The V gene's germline CDR1 is SGHNT and CDR2 YYREEE (reference sequence). This CDR3 has 16 amino acids. DNA of the CDR3: TGTGCCAGCAGCTTTCCCGGGACAGGGGGGGACAATGGCTACACCTTC. It specifies CASSFPGTGGDNGYTF. Looking up the rest from reference TRBV5-4 and TRBJ1-2 gives the full variable domain: ETGVTQSPTHLIKTRGQQVTLRCSSQSGHNTVSWYQQALGQGPQFIFQYYREEENGRGNFPPRFSGLQFPNYSSELNVNALELDDSALYLCASSFPGTGGDNGYTFGSGTRLTVV.

The chain joins TRBV5-6 to TRBJ1-1, with TRBD1 identical over 8 bases. Losses at the gene ends were 0 bases for V and 4 bases for J; bases not matched to a gene: 11. CDR3 length equals 17 residues. The germline V gene has CDR1 SGHDT and CDR2 YYEEEE. The CDR3 spells CASSLVTGVGSGTEAFF. In nucleotides, the CDR3 is TGTGCCAGCAGCTTGGTGACAGGGGTCGGATCCGGCACTGAAGCTTTCTTT.

This rearrangement joins TRBV10-1 to TRBJ2-1; maybe TRBD1 (6 bases). V was trimmed by 4 bases and J by 3 bases, leaving 7 bases between them. The CDR3 consists of 13 residues. Germline assignment: CDR1 WNHNN and CDR2 SYGVQD (reference sequence). The CDR3 DNA follows: TGCGCCAGCAGTGGACAGGTCTACAATGAGCAGTTCTTC. Translating gives CASSGQVYNEQFF.

V is TRBV10-3 and J is TRBJ2-5, with TRBD1 identical over 9 bases. The CDR3 extends over 14 amino acids. Germline CDR1 is ENHRY and CDR2 is SYGVKD. V lost 4 bases and J lost 5; bases outside the gene matches: 5. CDR3 loop: CAISGTGVVETQYF. DNA of the CDR3: TGTGCCATCAGTGGGACAGGGGTCGTGGAGACCCAGTACTTC.

V is TRBV6-1 and J is TRBJ2-2, with D perhaps matching TRBD1 (6 bases). CDR1 and CDR2 (germline): MNHNS, SASEGT. The germline V and J ends were trimmed by 3 bases and 7 bases, with 15 bases remaining between them. The CDR3 spans 15 residues. The CDR3 is CASSDRQGLIGELFF. CDR3 DNA: TGTGCCAGCAGTGATCGTCAGGGGCTTATCGGGGAGCTGTTTTTT.

This clone has just one count. V usage is TRBV6-5 and J usage is TRBJ1-6, with D perhaps matching TRBD1 (6 bases). V gave up 0 bases and J gave up 6 bases, with 12 bases separating them. From germline, CDR1 is MNHEY and CDR2 SVGAGI. This CDR3 has 16 amino acids. The CDR3 bases are TGTGCCAGCAGTTACTCATCGGGGGCGACTAATTCACCCCTCCACTTT. Its protein is CASSYSSGATNSPLHF.